Below are 25 T cell receptor beta chains sequenced from a single sample in a study of T cell repertoires in cytomegalovirus infection. TCRdb independently ran MiXCR on the reads; one entry per CDR3 protein. This repertoire shows about 190,000 distinct CDR3 sequences, roughly 28% found once; its top ten account for 30% to 35%. The specimen sequenced was PBMCs. These receptors came from a human donor in good health (CMV status not recorded). Some clones in this sample may be carry-over from other donors' samples.

The V gene is TRBV20-1, the J gene TRBJ2-2; tentative D call: TRBD1 (5 bases). V gave up 4 bases and J gave up 1 base, with 10 bases separating them. Per the germline V gene, CDR1 is DFQATT and CDR2 is SNEGSKA (reference sequence). The CDR3 is made up of 14 amino acids. CDR3 in amino acids: CSANPTVNTGELFF. The CDR3 nucleotides read TGCAGTGCTAACCCGACAGTGAACACCGGGGAGCTGTTTTTT.

In this sample, this clonotype turned up a few times. The chain recombines TRBV7-6 with TRBJ1-3; D remains unclear. Germline lookup yields CDR1 SGHVS and CDR2 FNYEAQ. V lost 6 bases and J lost 2, with 2 bases in between. This CDR3 is built from 11 residues. CDR3 DNA sequence: TGTGCCAGCAGTCCTGGAAACACCATATATTTT. Translated: CASSPGNTIYF. Full variable domain (outside the CDR3, taken from reference TRBV7-6 and TRBJ1-3): GAGVSQSPRYKVTKRGQDVALRCDPISGHVSLYWYRQALGQGPEFLTYFNYEAQQDKSGLPNDRFSAERPEGSISTLTIQRTEQRDSAMYRCASSPGNTIYFGEGSWLTVV.

The V and J genes are TRBV29-1 and TRBJ1-1, with 7 bases aligning to TRBD1. There are 13 residues in the CDR3. With 5 bases clipped from V and 0 bases from J, the junction kept 3 bases outside the gene matches. Germline V lookup: CDR1 SQVTM, CDR2 ANQGSEA. CDR3 sequence reads: CSVLDRVNTEAFF. The DNA of the CDR3 is TGCAGCGTTCTTGACAGGGTGAACACTGAAGCTTTCTTT.

The chain links TRBV2 to TRBJ2-1; tentative D call: TRBD1 (6 bases). Germline loops: CDR1 SNHLY, CDR2 FYNNEI. The ends were cut back, 6 bases at V and 3 bases at J, with 9 bases in the middle. The CDR3 consists of 13 residues. CDR3 residues: CASRPDSYNEQFF. CDR3 in DNA: TGTGCCAGCAGGCCGGACAGCTACAATGAGCAGTTCTTC.

This clonotype was observed a single time. The rearrangement uses TRBV7-1 and TRBJ2-3; D possibly corresponds to TRBD2 (5 bases). TRBV7-1 is an open reading frame whose function is uncertain. This CDR3 has 14 amino acids. The V and J ends lost 0 bases and 4 bases respectively, with 8 bases between them. CDR3 protein: CASSSAGGADTQYF. The CDR3 DNA reads TGTGCCAGCAGCTCAGCCGGAGGCGCAGATACGCAGTATTTT.

Worth noting for this clonotype: One end of the junction is discordant with germline, which a read error may explain. This chain joins TRBV12-3 or TRBV12-4 and TRBJ2-1, with 12 bases identical to TRBD2. The CDR3 spans 15 residues. The CDR3 here is CASSPTSGGYNVQFF. The CDR3 DNA reads TGTGCCAGCAGTCCTACTAGCGGGGGGTACAATGTGCAGTTCTTC.

The V call is TRBV7-9, the J call TRBJ1-2; D ambiguous. V lost 4 bases to trimming and J lost 4 bases, with 10 bases between them. The CDR3 has 13 residues. Germline V gene data show CDR1 as SEHNR and CDR2 as FQNEAQ (reference sequence). The CDR3 region is CASSSGAGYGYTF. CDR3 coding DNA: TGTGCCAGCAGCTCAGGCGCGGGCTATGGCTACACCTTC.

The CDR3 sequence: CASSKTGLGETQYF. The CDR3 bases are TGTGCCAGCAGCAAGACAGGGTTAGGAGAGACCCAGTACTTC. This chain uses TRBV7-3 with TRBJ2-5; 7 nucleotides agree with TRBD1. J lost 4 bases, V lost 5 bases, and 7 bases had no gene match. Germline assignment: CDR1 SGHTA and CDR2 FQGTGA. This CDR3 spans 14 amino acids.

The rearrangement uses TRBV28 and TRBJ2-7; TRBD1 matches 7 bases. CDR1 MDHEN and CDR2 SYDVKM come from the germline V gene. V was clipped by 2 bases and J by 1 base; unmatched bases: 5. CDR3 length: 15 amino acids. DNA for the CDR3: TGTGCCAGCAGTTTAGCACAGGGGCTTTCCTACGAGCAGTACTTC. This gives the protein CASSLAQGLSYEQYF.

This clonotype was recorded a few times. This chain joins TRBV30 and TRBJ2-3, with D unresolved. Trimming stripped 2 bases from V and 5 bases from J, with 14 bases between. Germline CDR1 GTSNPN, CDR2 SVGIG (reference sequence). The CDR3 is 14 residues long. CDR3 amino acids: CAWSPRASEDTQYF. The CDR3 DNA follows: TGTGCCTGGAGTCCCCGAGCCTCGGAAGATACGCAGTATTTT.

The CDR3 here is CASSSTGVAAFF. The CDR3, as DNA: TGTGCCAGCAGCTCGACAGGGGTGGCGGCTTTCTTT. This chain joins TRBV7-4 and TRBJ1-1; 8 positions match TRBD1. The trim removed 4 bases at V and 11 bases at J, leaving 6 bases unmatched. There are 12 residues in the CDR3. Germline-derived CDR1 and CDR2 are SGHVT and SQSDAQ.

The chain employs TRBV7-2 and TRBJ2-5, with unresolved D. CDR3 size: 15 residues. Trimming took off 5 bases at V and 4 bases at J, with 17 bases between the two ends. CDR1 SGHTA and CDR2 FQGNSA come from the germline V gene. The CDR3 bases are TGTGCCAGCAGCCCGGACGCTTACGTAGGAGAGACCCAGTACTTC. Protein sequence: CASSPDAYVGETQYF.

Notes on this clonotype: The junction differs from germline at one of its ends, possibly a read error. CDR3: CVSSSRGAGRAKNIQYF. For the CDR3, the DNA is TGTGTCAGCAGCTCCCGCGGGGCGGGTAGAGCCAAAAACATTCAGTACTTC. This chain links TRBV7-8 with TRBJ2-4, with a possible D match to TRBD2 (6 bases). There are 17 residues in the CDR3. Germline V gives CDR1 SGHVS, CDR2 FQNEAQ.

The V call is TRBV6-5, the J call TRBJ1-5; D not certain. This CDR3 is 18 amino acids long. CDR1 and CDR2 from the germline V gene are MNHEY and SVGAGI. V was shortened by 6 bases and J by 6 bases, with 27 bases between the two germline ends. CDR3: CASSHAGGVGSVGQPQHF. The CDR3 DNA is TGTGCCAGCAGCCACGCAGGCGGCGTCGGTTCAGTTGGTCAGCCCCAGCATTTT.

In this sample, this clonotype turned up many times. The chain employs TRBV7-9 and TRBJ2-7; TRBD2 matches at 8 bases. Trimming cost V 6 bases and J 6 bases; bases outside gene matches: 13. The length of the CDR3 is 15 residues. The germline V gene has CDR1 SEHNR and CDR2 FQNEAQ (reference sequence). The CDR3 sequence: CASSLGRGYSAEQYF. The CDR3 DNA reads as TGTGCCAGCAGTCTCGGGAGGGGGTATAGTGCCGAGCAGTACTTC.

To note about this clonotype: This may be a read error: a much more frequent sequence differs by one nucleotide. The V gene is TRBV12-3 or TRBV12-4, the J gene TRBJ2-7; TRBD2 matches at 8 bases. The CDR3 has 18 residues. The junction had 11 bases not matched to a gene; V was cut back by 1 base and J by 0 bases. CDR3 sequence reads: CASSLGGSAGGVSYEQYF. CDR3 coding DNA: TGTGCCAGCAGTTTAGGGGGTAGTGCGGGGGGTGTCTCCTACGAGCAGTACTTC.

This clonotype was observed a handful of times. The chain uses TRBV6-2 or TRBV6-3 and TRBJ2-7; tentatively, D is TRBD2 (5 bases). This CDR3 contains 13 residues. V was trimmed by 6 bases and J by 0 bases, leaving 9 bases between them. Looked up from germline, CDR1 is MNHEY and CDR2 is SVGEGT. In DNA, the CDR3 is TGTGCCAGCAGAATTGGGAGCTCCTACGAGCAGTACTTC. Protein: CASRIGSSYEQYF.

This clonotype was seen a few times. The gene calls are TRBV6-2 or TRBV6-3 and TRBJ1-1; the match to TRBD1 covers 7 bases. CDR3 size: 12 residues. J lost 7 bases, V lost 1 base, and 0 bases had no gene match. Germline-derived CDR1 and CDR2 are MNHEY and SVGEGT. As DNA, the CDR3 is TGTGCCAGCAGTTACTACAGGGGTGAAGCTTTCTTT. As protein: CASSYYRGEAFF.

This chain links TRBV6-2 or TRBV6-3 with TRBJ2-2; D gene uncertain. Looked up from germline, CDR1 is MNHEY and CDR2 is SVGEGT. The CDR3 has 14 residues. Trimming took off 5 bases at V and 1 base at J, with 8 bases between the two ends. CDR3 amino acids: CASSLRMNTGELFF. The CDR3 DNA reads as TGTGCCAGCAGTCTTAGGATGAACACCGGGGAGCTGTTTTTT.

V is TRBV12-3 or TRBV12-4 and J is TRBJ1-5; D not certain. CDR3 length: 13 residues. Trimming cost V 3 bases and J 8 bases, with 11 bases left between them. The CDR3 is CASSFYPGEPQHF. CDR3 coding DNA: TGTGCCAGCAGTTTCTACCCCGGGGAGCCCCAGCATTTT.

The chain has TRBV11-2 and TRBJ1-2, with D possibly being TRBD1 (6 bases). The CDR3 sequence is 17 residues long. V was cut by 4 bases and J by 4 bases, with 22 bases left in between. In germline, CDR1 is SGHAT, CDR2 FQNNGV. The CDR3 DNA reads TGTGCCAGCAGCTCATTATTACCCGGGACACGAGGCTATGGCTACACCTTC. This gives the protein CASSSLLPGTRGYGYTF.

The V and J genes are TRBV6-2 or TRBV6-3 and TRBJ2-2; maybe TRBD2 (6 bases). Looked up from germline, CDR1 is MNHEY and CDR2 is SVGEGT. CDR3 length equals 14 residues. V shed 5 bases and J shed 4 bases, with 11 bases lying between them. The CDR3 coding sequence is TGTGCCAGCAGTGGGGGGATCGGCACCGGGGAGCTGTTTTTT. Amino acids: CASSGGIGTGELFF.

V is TRBV19 and J is TRBJ2-2; TRBD1 agrees at 10 bases. Germline CDR1 reads LNHDA; CDR2 reads SQIVND (reference sequence). V was clipped by 3 bases and J by 0 bases; unmatched bases: 4. CDR3 length: 17 residues. In nucleotides, the CDR3 is TGTGCCAGTAGTATTCGAGGGACAGGGGCGAACACCGGGGAGCTGTTTTTT. It codes for CASSIRGTGANTGELFF.

The count of this clonotype is one. V gene TRBV5-1 combines with J gene TRBJ2-7; TRBD1 is a possible D gene (6 bases). Germline values: CDR1 SGHRS, CDR2 YFSETQ. V dropped 4 bases and J dropped 2 bases, with 22 bases sitting between them. There are 17 residues in the CDR3. CDR3 residues: CASSPVQSGVLPYEQYF. The CDR3 nucleotides are TGCGCCAGCAGCCCAGTCCAGTCAGGGGTTCTCCCCTACGAGCAGTACTTC.

The chain couples TRBV19 to TRBJ2-1, with D maybe TRBD1 (7 bases). Looked up from germline, CDR1 is LNHDA and CDR2 is SQIVND (reference sequence). Trimming took off 9 bases at V and 11 bases at J, with 20 bases between the two ends. The CDR3 is 13 amino acids. The CDR3 protein is CASRQGGSPQQFF. The CDR3 DNA reads as TGTGCCAGCAGACAGGGAGGTTCTCCCCAGCAGTTCTTC.